One sample yielded the 8 T cell receptor beta chains listed below, sequenced in a study of T-cell reconstitution after alpha-beta-depleted transplantation in children. Preparing the TCRbeta library involved the use of unique molecular identifiers. TCRdb reprocessed the PCR reads with MiXCR, giving one entry per CDR3 protein. Among 670,000 or so distinct CDR3 sequences listed, roughly 14% were seen once. Here the sequenced sample was PBMCs, taken before TCRalphabeta/CD19-depleted stem cell transplant. These receptors all stem from a girl aged 2-10 years with congenital amegakaryocytic thrombocytopenia, due to receive a stem cell transplant.

This clonotype was seen more than once but under ten times. The gene calls are TRBV5-1 and TRBJ2-1; no definite D call. The CDR3 is made up of 16 amino acids. Trimming stripped 0 bases from V and 2 bases from J, with 12 bases between. Per germline, CDR1 SGHRS and CDR2 YFSETQ. CDR3 sequence (DNA): TGCGCCAGCAGCTTGGCAAGTTCCACGACCTACAATGAGCAGTTCTTC. Residues: CASSLASSTTYNEQFF. The variable domain in full, completed from reference TRBV5-1 and TRBJ2-1, reads KAGVTQTPRYLIKTRGQQVTLSCSPISGHRSVSWYQQTPGQGLQFLFEYFSETQRNKGNFPGRFSGRQFSNSRSEMNVSTLELGDSALYLCASSLASSTTYNEQFFGPGTRLTVL.

This clonotype was observed at least ten times. This chain connects TRBV5-1 to TRBJ2-7; 7 bases are a match to TRBD1. Germline V gene lookup returns CDR1 SGHRS and CDR2 YFSETQ. There are 13 residues in the CDR3. V shed 5 bases and J 5 bases; nucleotides not matched to a gene: 7. The CDR3 DNA follows: TGCGCCAGCAGTACAGGGGTTATGAACGAGCAGTACTTC. Amino acids: CASSTGVMNEQYF.

This clonotype appeared many times. CDR3 nucleotide sequence: TGCAGTGCTACCACCCCGGGGCAGGCGAGCAATCAGCCCCAGCATTTT. Its protein is CSATTPGQASNQPQHF. This chain connects TRBV20-1 to TRBJ1-5, with D maybe TRBD1 (5 bases). CDR3 length equals 16 residues. CDR1 is DFQATT and CDR2 is SNEGSKA in the germline V gene (reference sequence). V was pared by 4 bases and J by 1 base, with 17 bases between.

In this sample, this clonotype turned up a few times. The chain is built from TRBV4-1 and TRBJ2-7; 7 bases line up with TRBD2. Germline assignment: CDR1 MGHRA and CDR2 YSYEKL. This CDR3 contains 15 residues. Losses at the gene ends were 3 bases for V and 2 bases for J; bases not matched to a gene: 7. CDR3 sequence: CASSHSTGTTYEQYF. CDR3 coding DNA: TGCGCCAGCAGCCATTCGACCGGGACTACCTACGAGCAGTACTTC.

This clonotype was detected ten times or more. The V and J genes are TRBV6-5 and TRBJ1-2, with no clear D. There are 14 residues in the CDR3. Per germline, CDR1 MNHEY and CDR2 SVGAGI. V was cut by 4 bases and J by 1 base, with 10 bases left in between. The CDR3 DNA reads TGTGCCAGCAGTTCCGCGGCGGATAACTATGGCTACACCTTC. Its translation is CASSSAADNYGYTF.

This chain connects TRBV28 to TRBJ2-7; D not certain. The germline gives CDR1 MDHEN, CDR2 SYDVKM. The CDR3 is made up of 15 amino acids. With 3 bases removed from V and 0 bases from J, the gap between germline ends came to 12 bases. The CDR3 is CASSFRADSSYEQYF. In nucleotides, the CDR3 is TGTGCCAGCAGTTTTCGCGCAGACTCCTCCTACGAGCAGTACTTC.

This clonotype was counted ten times or more. V gene TRBV7-8 combines with J gene TRBJ2-1; the D is unclear. The CDR3 has 16 amino acids. Trimming pared 3 bases from V and 5 bases from J, leaving 17 bases between. Per the germline V gene, CDR1 is SGHVS and CDR2 is FQNEAQ. The CDR3 DNA follows: TGTGCCAGCAGCTTCCCCAGTCTACGCGACGACAATGAGCAGTTCTTC. This translates into CASSFPSLRDDNEQFF. The whole variable domain, remainder taken from reference TRBV7-8 and TRBJ2-1, is GAGVSQSPRYKVAKRGQDVALRCDPISGHVSLFWYQQALGQGPEFLTYFQNEAQLDKSGLPSDRFFAERPEGSVSTLKIQRTQQEDSAVYLCASSFPSLRDDNEQFFGPGTRLTVL.

This clonotype was recorded many times. The rearrangement links TRBV12-3 or TRBV12-4 to TRBJ2-1; possible D gene TRBD2, 5 bases. This CDR3 region has 11 residues. V was trimmed by 8 bases and J by 15 bases, leaving 17 bases between them. CDR3 sequence (DNA): TGTGCCAGCTCTCAGTCACTAGAATTGTTCTTC. Its protein is CASSQSLELFF.